Here is one T cell receptor beta chain with its context. Its matching antigen is unknown. V was shortened by 4 bases and J by 3 bases, with 13 bases between the two germline ends. This CDR3 contains 15 residues. Germline V CDR1 and CDR2: SGHTA, FQGNSA. The sample comes from a study of human thymus T cells. The source of the thymus tissue was resections taken during corrective heart surgery. Healthy Finnish infants undergoing corrective surgery for congenital heart defects were used as donors. Whole-study findings and limits: Thymic and blood repertoires appeared to display a bias in their usage of V and J genes. Related studies noted strongly shared thymic repertoires across unrelated people.

TCRdb's copy holds only in-frame clones and misses some; the assay was immunoSEQ multiplex PCR. The sample records tens of thousands of clones, nearly 98% being singletons. This TCR derives from a boy younger than two with a congenital heart defect but otherwise immunologically healthy. The genes are TRBV7-2 and TRBJ1-5, with D possibly TRBD1 on 5 matching bases. Sequencing was carried out using thymus tissue. The CDR3 protein is CASSSGTEPNQPQHF. DNA of the CDR3: TGTGCCAGCAGCTCTGGGACTGAGCCCAATCAGCCCCAGCATTTT.